Listed here are 5 T cell receptor beta chains from one sample, sequenced in a study of T cell repertoires in cytomegalovirus infection. Their antigen targets remain unknown. TCRdb used MiXCR to reprocess the reads, holding one entry per CDR3 protein. Among 650,000 to 900,000 distinct CDR3 sequences, about 30% were seen once, and the ten largest hold roughly 12%. Material: cultured CD8+ T cells from PBMCs, obtained from culture after CMV antigen stimulation. Receptor source: a human donor in good health (CMV status not recorded). Some clones in this sample may be carry-over from other donors' samples.

In regard to this clonotype: The junction differs from germline at one of its ends, possibly a read error. V usage is TRBV11-1 and J usage is TRBJ2-1, with 8 bases matching TRBD1. CDR3 length: 15 residues. From germline, CDR1 is SGHAT and CDR2 FQDESV (reference sequence). The CDR3 protein is CVSSFRDRTYNEQFF. The CDR3 coding sequence is TGTGTCAGCAGCTTCCGGGACAGGACATACAATGAGCAGTTCTTC.

The table lists this clonotype with a few counts. The chain employs TRBV5-6 and TRBJ1-2, with 12 bases aligning to TRBD1. V was clipped by 3 bases and J by 7 bases; unmatched bases: 10. The CDR3 runs 16 residues. The germline CDR1 and CDR2 sequences are SGHDT and YYEEEE. CDR3 protein: CASSSGTGGRRGGYTF. For the CDR3, the DNA is TGTGCCAGCAGCTCCGGGACAGGGGGCAGGCGTGGTGGCTACACCTTC.

This clonotype was observed at least ten times. The chain is built from TRBV7-2 and TRBJ1-1, with TRBD1 as a possible D gene (5 bases). CDR1 and CDR2 from the germline V gene are SGHTA and FQGNSA. The ends were cut back, 6 bases at V and 2 bases at J, with 10 bases in the middle. There are 13 residues in the CDR3. CDR3 region: CASRRTPNTEAFF. The CDR3 coding sequence is TGTGCCAGCAGGCGGACACCAAACACTGAAGCTTTCTTT.

The chain uses TRBV7-6 and TRBJ2-1, with D unresolved. The CDR3 totals 16 residues. Germline lookup yields CDR1 SGHVS and CDR2 FNYEAQ. V was cut by 2 bases and J by 2 bases, with 13 bases left in between. The CDR3 bases are TGTGCCAGCAGCTTACGAATCGGACCGACCTACAATGAGCAGTTCTTC. Translated: CASSLRIGPTYNEQFF.

This clonotype occurred a few times. This chain joins TRBV29-1 and TRBJ1-2; 11 bases match TRBD1. Germline V gives CDR1 SQVTM, CDR2 ANQGSEA. The CDR3 extends over 15 amino acids. V lost 7 bases to trimming and J lost 3 bases; unmatched junction nucleotides: 10. The CDR3 loop is CSAGRTGGADYGYTF. The CDR3, as DNA: TGCAGCGCCGGCCGGACAGGGGGCGCGGACTATGGCTACACCTTC.